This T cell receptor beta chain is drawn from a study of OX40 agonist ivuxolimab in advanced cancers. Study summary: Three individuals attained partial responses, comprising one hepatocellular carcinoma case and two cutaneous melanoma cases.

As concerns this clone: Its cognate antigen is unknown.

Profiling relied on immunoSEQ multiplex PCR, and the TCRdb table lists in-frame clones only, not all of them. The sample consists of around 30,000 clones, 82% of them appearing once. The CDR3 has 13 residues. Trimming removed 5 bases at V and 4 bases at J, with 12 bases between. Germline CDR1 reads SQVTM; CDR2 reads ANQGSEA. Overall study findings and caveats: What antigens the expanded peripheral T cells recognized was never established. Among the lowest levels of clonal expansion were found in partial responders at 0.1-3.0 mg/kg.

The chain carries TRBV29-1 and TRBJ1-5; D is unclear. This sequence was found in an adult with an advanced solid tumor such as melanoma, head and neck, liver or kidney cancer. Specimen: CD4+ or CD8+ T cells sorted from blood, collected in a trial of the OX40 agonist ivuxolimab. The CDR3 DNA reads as TGCAGCGTTCGACCTACCTGGAATCAGCCCCAGCATTTT. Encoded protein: CSVRPTWNQPQHF.